Each of the 24 T cell receptor beta chains below was sequenced from the same sample in a study of shared clonotypes between healthy human individuals. As defined, naive CD8 cells were CD45RO-negative and positively selected for CCR7, with terminally differentiated effector memory CD45RA+ cells excluded. Assay used: immunoSEQ multiplex PCR; TCRdb lists only in-frame clones, some missing. The table records around 2,000,000 clones, under 95% of them present only once. The sample comprised naive CD8+ T cells from PBMCs. The receptors come from a young man in good health. Some clones in this sample may be carry-over from other donors' samples.

V is TRBV4-1 and J is TRBJ2-3, with D unresolved. From germline, CDR1 is MGHRA and CDR2 YSYEKL. Trimming stripped 1 base from V and 0 bases from J, with 8 bases between. The CDR3 contains 15 residues. The CDR3: CASSQVWPSTDTQYF. The DNA of the CDR3 is TGCGCCAGCAGCCAAGTTTGGCCGAGCACAGATACGCAGTATTTT.

J is TRBJ1-2 and V is TRBV4-3; the D gene is possibly TRBD1 (5 bases). This CDR3 region has 13 residues. The V gene lost 5 bases and the J gene lost 7 bases, with 14 bases spanning the gap. Germline loops: CDR1 LGHNA, CDR2 YSLEER. The CDR3 loop is CASSARGDIGYTF. DNA of the CDR3: TGCGCCAGCAGCGCGAGAGGGGATATTGGCTACACCTTC.

This clone was seen only once. The V and J genes are TRBV7-9 and TRBJ1-2; a possible D gene is TRBD1 (6 bases). The CDR3 length is 13 residues. Germline assignment: CDR1 SEHNR and CDR2 FQNEAQ (reference sequence). V lost 5 bases, J lost 5 bases, and 12 bases lay in between. The CDR3 DNA is TGTGCCAGCAGCCCCGGGACACTTTATGGCTACACCTTC. Protein: CASSPGTLYGYTF.

The chain carries TRBV7-3 and TRBJ2-2; 8 nucleotides match TRBD1. V shed 5 bases and J 5 bases; nucleotides not matched to a gene: 7. The length of the CDR3 is 15 residues. Germline-derived CDR1 and CDR2 are SGHTA and FQGTGA. The CDR3 protein is CASSPGGLRTGELFF. For the CDR3, the DNA is TGTGCCAGCAGCCCAGGGGGCTTGAGAACCGGGGAGCTGTTTTTT.

The CDR3 DNA reads TGTGCCAGCAGCTGGCTAGGCAGCAATCAGCCCCAGCATTTT. Residues: CASSWLGSNQPQHF. V and J are TRBV5-8 and TRBJ1-5; D unresolved. Germline CDR1 reads SGHTS; CDR2 reads YDEGEE. Trimming took 3 bases from V and 1 from J, leaving 8 bases between them. CDR3 length: 14 amino acids.

The chain is built from TRBV6-5 and TRBJ2-7, with D uncertain. Trimming shortened V by 6 bases and J by 4 bases, and 13 bases separated the two germline ends. The germline V gene has CDR1 MNHEY and CDR2 SVGAGI. CDR3 size: 13 residues. The CDR3, as DNA: TGTGCCAGCAGCTTTAACCTAGAATACGAGCAGTACTTC. Protein: CASSFNLEYEQYF.

In regard to this clone: Different DNA sequences within this sample yield the same CDR3. The V and J genes are TRBV27 and TRBJ2-7; 7 bases line up with TRBD2. CDR3 length: 14 amino acids. Trimming took 3 bases from V and 4 from J; bases not matched to a gene: 6. Germline V gives CDR1 MNHEY, CDR2 SMNVEV (reference sequence). The CDR3 protein is CASSFGGRGYEQYF. The CDR3, as DNA: TGTGCCAGCAGTTTCGGCGGGAGAGGATACGAGCAGTACTTC.

DNA for the CDR3: TGTGCCAGTAGTTCCTTAGTTGACAGGACTGGAAACACCATATATTTT. It is translated as CASSSLVDRTGNTIYF. V is TRBV19 and J is TRBJ1-3, with a weak D call TRBD1 (6 bases). V gave up 5 bases and J gave up 2 bases, with 16 bases separating them. The CDR3 consists of 16 residues. Germline V lookup: CDR1 LNHDA, CDR2 SQIVND (reference sequence).

The chain carries TRBV15 and TRBJ1-2; 9 bases match TRBD1. The CDR3 spans 14 residues. Germline assignment: CDR1 LNHNV and CDR2 YYDKDF (reference sequence). The junction had 7 bases not matched to a gene; V was cut back by 6 bases and J by 5 bases. The CDR3 loop is CATRQTGGFYGYTF. For the CDR3, the DNA is TGTGCCACCAGGCAGACAGGGGGTTTTTATGGCTACACCTTC. Full variable domain (rest looked up from reference TRBV15 and TRBJ1-2): DAMVIQNPRYQVTQFGKPVTLSCSQTLNHNVMYWYQQKSSQAPKLLFHYYDKDFNNEADTPDNFQSRRPNTSFCFLDIRSPGLGDTAMYLCATRQTGGFYGYTFGSGTRLTVV.

The chain links TRBV27 to TRBJ2-7, with a tentative D call TRBD1 (5 bases). The CDR3 sequence is 15 residues long. Germline CDR1 is MNHEY and CDR2 is SMNVEV (reference sequence). V was clipped by 1 base and J by 1 base, with 11 bases between them. The CDR3 sequence: CASSLYRSFSYEQYF. The CDR3 DNA reads TGTGCCAGCAGTTTATACAGGAGTTTTTCCTACGAGCAGTACTTC.

The gene calls are TRBV6-5 and TRBJ2-1; D is undetermined. Trimming pared 10 bases from V and 4 bases from J, leaving 14 bases between. CDR3 length: 13 residues. Germline CDR1 is MNHEY and CDR2 is SVGAGI. The chain's CDR3 is CATFATEYNEQFF. The CDR3 DNA is TGTGCCACCTTCGCGACGGAGTACAATGAGCAGTTCTTC.

The V gene is TRBV2, the J gene TRBJ1-5, with D maybe TRBD1 (6 bases). The CDR3 is 15 residues long. The germline V gene has CDR1 SNHLY and CDR2 FYNNEI. Between the trimmed V and J ends, which lost 2 bases and 6 bases, there was a span of 14 bases. CDR3 nucleotides: TGTGCCAGCAGTGAATTTTACAGGGAGACTCAGCCCCAGCATTTT. It is translated as CASSEFYRETQPQHF.

This clone turned up a few times. Other DNA sequences in the sample encode the same CDR3. This chain joins TRBV27 and TRBJ2-7; no definite D call. The germline V gene encodes CDR1 MNHEY and CDR2 SMNVEV (reference sequence). Trimming shortened V by 2 bases and J by 2 bases, and 7 bases separated the two germline ends. The CDR3 is 13 residues long. The CDR3 reads CASSLGTTYEQYF. DNA for the CDR3: TGTGCCAGCAGTTTAGGCACGACCTACGAGCAGTACTTC.

This sequence joins TRBV30 and TRBJ2-7; 11 bases map to TRBD1. There are 16 residues in the CDR3. The V segment lost 0 bases and the J segment 2 bases; nucleotides outside the gene matches: 6. Germline CDR1 is GTSNPN and CDR2 is SVGIG (reference sequence). In DNA, the CDR3 is TGTGCCTGGAGTGTAGAATGGGACAGGGGGGCCTACGAGCAGTACTTC. It encodes CAWSVEWDRGAYEQYF.

A remark on this clone: Other DNA sequences in this sample translate to the same CDR3. The chain couples TRBV27 to TRBJ1-1; 8 nucleotides line up with TRBD1. V lost 4 bases and J lost 2; bases outside the gene matches: 3. The CDR3 covers 14 residues. Germline assignment: CDR1 MNHEY and CDR2 SMNVEV (reference sequence). The CDR3 here is CASSWSGGNTEAFF. CDR3 DNA sequence: TGTGCCAGCAGTTGGTCAGGGGGCAACACTGAAGCTTTCTTT.

The gene calls are TRBV28 and TRBJ1-2; 8 bases match TRBD1. The CDR3 is 14 amino acids. The trim removed 2 bases at V and 4 bases at J, leaving 3 bases unmatched. Germline lookup yields CDR1 MDHEN and CDR2 SYDVKM. The CDR3 is CASSLRTGSYGYTF. CDR3 bases: TGTGCCAGCAGTTTAAGGACAGGGAGCTATGGCTACACCTTC.

The chain links TRBV11-2 to TRBJ1-3, with D unclear. This CDR3 is 14 amino acids long. Trimming shortened V by 1 base and J by 4 bases, and 8 bases separated the two germline ends. Looked up from germline, CDR1 is SGHAT and CDR2 is FQNNGV. In DNA form, the CDR3 reads TGTGCCAGCAGCTTAGGTACAAAGGGAAACACCATATATTTT. Translated: CASSLGTKGNTIYF. Filled out from reference TRBV11-2 and TRBJ1-3, the complete variable domain reads EAGVAQSPRYKIIEKRQSVAFWCNPISGHATLYWYQQILGQGPKLLIQFQNNGVVDDSQLPKDRFSAERLKGVDSTLKIQPAKLEDSAVYLCASSLGTKGNTIYFGEGSWLTVV.

This chain connects TRBV5-4 to TRBJ1-4; TRBD1 matches 9 bases. The germline V gene has CDR1 SGHNT and CDR2 YYREEE (reference sequence). V was clipped by 4 bases and J by 5 bases; unmatched bases: 6. The CDR3 has 15 amino acids. CDR3 DNA: TGTGCCAGCAGCCCTTACAGGGGGCCGAATGAAAAACTGTTTTTT. It codes for CASSPYRGPNEKLFF.

The chain has TRBV10-3 and TRBJ2-2; 8 positions agree with TRBD1. V lost 11 bases, J lost 3 bases, and 8 bases stayed unmatched. The CDR3 spans 14 residues. The germline V gene has CDR1 ENHRY and CDR2 SYGVKD. For the CDR3, the DNA is TGTGCCGCCGGCGGACAGGGTGACACCGGGGAGCTGTTTTTT. This codes for CAAGGQGDTGELFF.

This chain uses TRBV7-7 with TRBJ2-7; D not resolved. CDR1 SSHAT and CDR2 FNYEAQ come from the germline V gene (reference sequence). CDR3 length: 14 amino acids. V was clipped by 5 bases and J by 4 bases, with 15 bases between them. CDR3 in amino acids: CASSPSGFGYEQYF. The CDR3 bases are TGTGCCAGCAGCCCCTCCGGCTTTGGGTACGAGCAGTACTTC.

Worth noting for this clone: Additional DNA sequences in this sample encode the identical CDR3. The chain employs TRBV7-9 and TRBJ1-2; D not certain. CDR1 and CDR2 (germline): SEHNR, FQNEAQ (reference sequence). The length of the CDR3 is 13 residues. Trimming took off 5 bases at V and 5 bases at J, with 12 bases between the two ends. Here the CDR3 reads CASSPPIGYGYTF. The CDR3 DNA is TGTGCCAGCAGCCCCCCCATTGGTTATGGCTACACCTTC.

The V call is TRBV28, the J call TRBJ1-1; D is perhaps TRBD1 (5 bases). Germline lookup yields CDR1 MDHEN and CDR2 SYDVKM. Trimming left V 5 bases short and J 0 bases short, with 13 bases between. CDR3 size: 15 residues. CDR3 sequence: CASSLPRQLNTEAFF. CDR3 DNA sequence: TGTGCCAGCAGTCTACCCCGACAGTTGAACACTGAAGCTTTCTTT.

In this sample, this clone turned up once. V gene TRBV7-9 combines with J gene TRBJ2-7; TRBD1 might be the D (6 bases). Germline V gives CDR1 SEHNR, CDR2 FQNEAQ (reference sequence). V was clipped by 5 bases and J by 5 bases, with 13 bases between them. The CDR3 loop spans 13 amino acids. In DNA, the CDR3 is TGTGCCAGCAGCCAGGCCGGGACAAACGAGCAGTACTTC. The encoded protein is CASSQAGTNEQYF.

The genes are TRBV5-4 and TRBJ2-7; the match to TRBD1 covers 8 bases. Germline CDR1 SGHNT, CDR2 YYREEE (reference sequence). With V trimmed by 0 bases and J by 1 base, 6 bases remained unmatched. The CDR3 spans 16 residues. The CDR3 sequence: CASSLATGTGSYEQYF. The CDR3 DNA reads as TGTGCCAGCAGCTTGGCCACCGGGACAGGTTCCTACGAGCAGTACTTC.